This T cell receptor beta chain was found in a study of blood T cell repertoires in COVID-19. As for the study in general: Some COVID-19 samples were acute and others convalescent; all came from the United States, Italy and Spain. PBMCs, B-cell-depleted T cells, or T cells provided the cDNA or gDNA that made up the material.

Germline V lookup: CDR1 MDHEN, CDR2 SYDVKM. This CDR3 has 13 residues. Trimming at V came to 6 bases and at J to 7 bases, leaving 8 bases not matched to a gene. In the source study's methods: Amplifying reference gene primers gave estimates of nucleated cell counts. Libraries were prepared by immunoSEQ multiplex PCR; TCRdb keeps only in-frame clonotypes and omits some of them. V and J calls plus clone size are reproduced from that table; the DNA served to infer D and trimming. The top ten clones hold around 0.81% of a sample with some 120,000 clones, roughly 88% of them seen once. The sequenced material came from peripheral blood. J is TRBJ1-1 and V is TRBV28; 7 bases are a match to TRBD1. The TCR originated in a woman between 50 and 59 years old with active or convalescent COVID-19. The DNA of the CDR3 is TGTGCCAGCAGCCCGGGACAGAGGGGTGAAGCTTTCTTT. It translates to CASSPGQRGEAFF.